A single sample gave rise to the 11 T cell receptor beta chains below, sequenced in a study of technical replicates of blood from a few donors (dated by TCRdb to the late 2010s). The library was made by the immunoSEQ multiplex PCR assay. TCRdb carries this immuneACCESS record with in-frame sequences only. Its versions omit some clonotypes, under half of them owing to an unresolved V gene in the studies checked, with the rest unexplained. For this sample there are about 84,000 clones; roughly 92% appear just once. Together, the top ten hold over 0.2% of the sample. Sequenced material: T cells isolated from PBMCs. Receptors were obtained from a human donor in good health.

This sequence joins TRBV18 and TRBJ2-1; D gene uncertain. Germline V lookup: CDR1 KGHSH, CDR2 LQKENI. Trimming cost V 5 bases and J 8 bases, with 10 bases left between them. The CDR3 has 12 residues. CDR3 DNA sequence: TGTGCCAGCTCATTCGGTGAGCATGAGCAGTTCTTC. Translated, it gives CASSFGEHEQFF.

The chain uses TRBV7-3 and TRBJ2-1, with D perhaps TRBD1 (6 bases). The germline V gene encodes CDR1 SGHTA and CDR2 FQGTGA. The CDR3 has 15 amino acids. Trimming removed 0 bases from V and 1 base from J, with 7 bases in between. CDR3: CASSLTQGSYNEQFF. In nucleotides, the CDR3 is TGTGCCAGCAGCTTAACGCAGGGGTCCTACAATGAGCAGTTCTTC.

The chain combines TRBV5-4 with TRBJ2-5, with TRBD2 matching over 12 bases. This CDR3 has 15 residues. V shed 3 bases and J 3 bases; nucleotides not matched to a gene: 3. The germline V gene has CDR1 SGHNT and CDR2 YYREEE (reference sequence). In nucleotides, the CDR3 is TGTGCCAGCAGCTCCCGACTAGCGGGAGAAGAGACCCAGTACTTC. This translates into CASSSRLAGEETQYF.

This sequence joins TRBV7-3 and TRBJ1-1; D is possibly TRBD1 (5 bases). Germline V lookup: CDR1 SGHTA, CDR2 FQGTGA. CDR3 size: 15 residues. The V end lost 2 bases, the J end lost 0 bases, and 10 bases lay between the germline ends. This CDR3 reads CASSLDSNLNTEAFF. The CDR3 region has the DNA TGTGCCAGCAGCTTAGACAGTAATTTGAACACTGAAGCTTTCTTT. Variable domain in full (rest from reference TRBV7-3 and TRBJ1-1): GAGVSQTPSNKVTEKGKYVELRCDPISGHTALYWYRQSLGQGPEFLIYFQGTGAADDSGLPNDRFFAVRPEGSVSTLKIQRTERGDSAVYLCASSLDSNLNTEAFFGQGTRLTVV.

The chain carries TRBV11-1 and TRBJ2-1, with 11 bases fitting TRBD2. With V trimmed by 3 bases and J by 9 bases, 10 bases remained unmatched. This CDR3 contains 16 residues. Germline-derived CDR1 and CDR2 are SGHAT and FQDESV (reference sequence). CDR3 nucleotides: TGTGCCAGCAGCTTGGCCGGGACTAGCGGTAGTATTGAGCAGTTCTTC. Translation: CASSLAGTSGSIEQFF.

The chain employs TRBV7-2 and TRBJ1-2, with D perhaps matching TRBD1 (5 bases). Trimming removed 1 base from V and 4 bases from J, with 13 bases in between. CDR1 and CDR2 (germline): SGHTA, FQGNSA. This CDR3 is built from 15 residues. The CDR3 region has the DNA TGTGCCAGCAGCTTAGTCCCGGGGGGATTCTATGGCTACACCTTC. Encoded protein: CASSLVPGGFYGYTF.

V usage is TRBV29-1 and J usage is TRBJ2-7; 10 bases are a match to TRBD2. The junction had 6 bases not matched to a gene; V was cut back by 4 bases and J by 3 bases. Germline-derived CDR1 and CDR2 are SQVTM and ANQGSEA. CDR3 length: 14 amino acids. Here the CDR3 reads CSVVWTSGRYEQYF. The DNA of the CDR3 is TGCAGCGTTGTGTGGACTAGCGGCCGCTACGAGCAGTACTTC.

This clone was found once. The chain combines TRBV6-1 with TRBJ1-5; D remains ambiguous. The length of the CDR3 is 19 residues. Germline-derived CDR1 and CDR2 are MNHNS and SASEGT. V dropped 4 bases and J dropped 0 bases, with 22 bases sitting between them. CDR3 nucleotide sequence: TGTGCCAGCAGTGCGGGCGTTACGAGCGGACTTTATAGCAATCAGCCCCAGCATTTT. This encodes CASSAGVTSGLYSNQPQHF.

V usage is TRBV6-1 and J usage is TRBJ2-3, with 9 nucleotides matching TRBD1. The CDR3 is 16 residues long. V trimming: 3 bases; J trimming: 4 bases; junction bases outside the gene matches: 8. CDR1 and CDR2 from the germline V gene are MNHNS and SASEGT. The CDR3 DNA reads TGTGCCAGCAGTGAGACCAGACAGGGGGGAGCAGATACGCAGTATTTT. It is translated as CASSETRQGGADTQYF.

The gene calls are TRBV11-2 and TRBJ2-1; 9 bases agree with TRBD2. CDR1 and CDR2 (germline): SGHAT, FQNNGV. V shed 5 bases and J 2 bases; nucleotides not matched to a gene: 4. The CDR3 extends over 15 amino acids. The CDR3 region is CASSILAGPYNEQFF. Written as DNA, the CDR3 is TGTGCCAGCAGCATTCTAGCGGGACCCTACAATGAGCAGTTCTTC.

This clone showed up just once. The gene calls are TRBV9 and TRBJ2-5, with D perhaps matching TRBD2 (6 bases). Trimming cost V 3 bases and J 7 bases, with 16 bases left between them. Germline V gene data show CDR1 as SGDLS and CDR2 as YYNGEE. This CDR3 region has 14 residues. CDR3 DNA: TGTGCCAGCAGCGGGGAATTCGCGGGGTGGACCCAGTACTTC. Translating it yields CASSGEFAGWTQYF.